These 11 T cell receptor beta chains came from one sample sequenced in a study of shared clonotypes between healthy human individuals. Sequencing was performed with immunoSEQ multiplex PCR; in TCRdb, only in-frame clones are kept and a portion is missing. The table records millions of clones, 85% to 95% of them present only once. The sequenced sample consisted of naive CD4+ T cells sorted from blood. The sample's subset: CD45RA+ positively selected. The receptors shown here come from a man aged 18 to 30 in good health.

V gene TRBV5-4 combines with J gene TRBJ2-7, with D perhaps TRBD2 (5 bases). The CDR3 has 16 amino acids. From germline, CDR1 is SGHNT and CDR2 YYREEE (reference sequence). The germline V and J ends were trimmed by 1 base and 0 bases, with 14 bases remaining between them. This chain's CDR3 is CASSLPDYRTSYEQYF. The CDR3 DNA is TGTGCCAGCAGCTTGCCCGACTACCGGACCTCCTACGAGCAGTACTTC.

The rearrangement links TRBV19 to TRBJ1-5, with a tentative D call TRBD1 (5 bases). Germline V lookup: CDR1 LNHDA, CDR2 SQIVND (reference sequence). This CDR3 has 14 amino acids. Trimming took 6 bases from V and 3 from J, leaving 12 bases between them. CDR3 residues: CASRSSGYNQPQHF. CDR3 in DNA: TGTGCCAGTAGGTCTTCAGGGTACAATCAGCCCCAGCATTTT.

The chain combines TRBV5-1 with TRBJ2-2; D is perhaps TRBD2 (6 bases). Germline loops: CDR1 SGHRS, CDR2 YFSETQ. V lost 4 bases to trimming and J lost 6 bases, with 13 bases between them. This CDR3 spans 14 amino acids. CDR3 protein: CASSHATGAGELFF. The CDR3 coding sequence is TGCGCCAGCAGCCATGCCACGGGGGCCGGGGAGCTGTTTTTT. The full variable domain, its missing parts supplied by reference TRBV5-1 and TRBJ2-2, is KAGVTQTPRYLIKTRGQQVTLSCSPISGHRSVSWYQQTPGQGLQFLFEYFSETQRNKGNFPGRFSGRQFSNSRSEMNVSTLELGDSALYLCASSHATGAGELFFGEGSRLTVL.

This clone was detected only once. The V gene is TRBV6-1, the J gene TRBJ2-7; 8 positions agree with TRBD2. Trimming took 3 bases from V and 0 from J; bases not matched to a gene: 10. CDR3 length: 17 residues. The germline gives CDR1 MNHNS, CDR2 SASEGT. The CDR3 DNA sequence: TGTGCCAGCAGTGAGCCCAGCGGGGGCTGGAGCTCCTACGAGCAGTACTTC. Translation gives CASSEPSGGWSSYEQYF.

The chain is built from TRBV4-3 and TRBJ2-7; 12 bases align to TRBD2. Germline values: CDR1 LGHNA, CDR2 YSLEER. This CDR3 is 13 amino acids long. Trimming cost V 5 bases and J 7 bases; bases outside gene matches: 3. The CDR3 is CASSNGLAGEQYF. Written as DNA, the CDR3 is TGCGCCAGCAGCAACGGACTAGCGGGGGAGCAGTACTTC.

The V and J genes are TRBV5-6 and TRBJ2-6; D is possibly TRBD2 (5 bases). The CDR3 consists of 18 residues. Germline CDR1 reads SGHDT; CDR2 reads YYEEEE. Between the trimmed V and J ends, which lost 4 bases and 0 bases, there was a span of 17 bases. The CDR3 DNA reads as TGTGCCAGCAGCGCTGGCGGACTGTCGAGCTCTGGGGCCAACGTCCTGACTTTC. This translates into CASSAGGLSSSGANVLTF.

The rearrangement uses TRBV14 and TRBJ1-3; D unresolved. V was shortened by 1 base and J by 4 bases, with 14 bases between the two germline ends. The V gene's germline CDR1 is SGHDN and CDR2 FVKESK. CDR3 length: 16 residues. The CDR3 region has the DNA TGTGCCAGCAGCCAAGGTCTGCCAATGCGGGGAAACACCATATATTTT. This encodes CASSQGLPMRGNTIYF.

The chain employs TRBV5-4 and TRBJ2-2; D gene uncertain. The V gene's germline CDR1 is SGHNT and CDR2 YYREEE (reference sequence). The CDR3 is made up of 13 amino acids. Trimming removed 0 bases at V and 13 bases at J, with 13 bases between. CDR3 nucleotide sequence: TGTGCCAGCAGCTTGGAGGTGGCCGGGCGGCTGTTTTTT. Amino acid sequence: CASSLEVAGRLFF.

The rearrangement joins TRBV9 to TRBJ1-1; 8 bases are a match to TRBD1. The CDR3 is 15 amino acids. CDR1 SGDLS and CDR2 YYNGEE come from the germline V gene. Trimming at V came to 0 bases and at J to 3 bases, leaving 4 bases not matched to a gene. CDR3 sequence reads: CASSVATGGYTEAFF. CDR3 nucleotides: TGTGCCAGCAGCGTAGCCACAGGGGGGTACACTGAAGCTTTCTTT.

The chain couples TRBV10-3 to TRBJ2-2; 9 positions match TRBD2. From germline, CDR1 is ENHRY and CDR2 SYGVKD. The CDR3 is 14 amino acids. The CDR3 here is CASSGTENTGELFF. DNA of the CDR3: TGTGCATCTAGCGGGACCGAGAACACCGGGGAGCTGTTTTTT.

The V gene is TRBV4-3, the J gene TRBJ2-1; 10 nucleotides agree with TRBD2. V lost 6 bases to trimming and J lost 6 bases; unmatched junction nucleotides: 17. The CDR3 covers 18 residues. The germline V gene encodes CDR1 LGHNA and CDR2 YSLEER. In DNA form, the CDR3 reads TGCGCCAGCAGTCTCACTTTAAAGACTAGCGGGCCCCTCAATGAGCAGTTCTTC. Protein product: CASSLTLKTSGPLNEQFF.